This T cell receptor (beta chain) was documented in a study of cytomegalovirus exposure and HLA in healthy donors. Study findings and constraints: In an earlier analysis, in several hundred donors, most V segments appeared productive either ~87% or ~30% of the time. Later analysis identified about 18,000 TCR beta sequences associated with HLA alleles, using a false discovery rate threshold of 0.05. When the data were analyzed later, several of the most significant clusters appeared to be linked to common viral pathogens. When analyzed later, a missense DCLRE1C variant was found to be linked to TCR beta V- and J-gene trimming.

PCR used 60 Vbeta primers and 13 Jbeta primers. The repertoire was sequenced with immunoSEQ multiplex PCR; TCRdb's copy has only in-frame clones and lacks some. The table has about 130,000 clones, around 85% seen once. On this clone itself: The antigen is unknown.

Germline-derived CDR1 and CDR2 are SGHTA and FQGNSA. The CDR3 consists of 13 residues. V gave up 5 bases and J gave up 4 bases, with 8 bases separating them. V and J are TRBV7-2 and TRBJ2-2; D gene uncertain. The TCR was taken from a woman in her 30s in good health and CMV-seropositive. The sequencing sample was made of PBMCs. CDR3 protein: CASSLVITGELFF. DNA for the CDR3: TGTGCCAGCAGCCTCGTTATCACCGGGGAGCTGTTTTTT.